This T cell receptor (beta chain) comes out of a study of cytomegalovirus exposure and HLA in healthy donors. General study points: Most likely, a cluster of highly shared sequence variants arose as a sequencing artifact.

As for this clone: No antigen is known for it.

This PCR relied on a set of 60 Vbeta primers and 13 Jbeta primers. The protocol was immunoSEQ multiplex PCR, while the TCRdb copy is restricted to in-frame clones and leaves out a portion. The data show approximately 88,000 clones, with 76% seen just once and 1.2% to 1.5% held by the top ten. Germline V lookup: CDR1 SGHRS, CDR2 YFSETQ. V shed 0 bases and J shed 1 base, with 8 bases lying between them. The CDR3 runs 15 residues. Sequencing was carried out using PBMCs. The J gene is TRBJ2-1, the V gene TRBV5-1; no firm D call. This receptor was identified in a male donor in good health and CMV-seronegative. In DNA form, the CDR3 reads TGCGCCAGCAGCTTGGACGTCGGGTCCTACAATGAGCAGTTCTTC. As protein: CASSLDVGSYNEQFF.